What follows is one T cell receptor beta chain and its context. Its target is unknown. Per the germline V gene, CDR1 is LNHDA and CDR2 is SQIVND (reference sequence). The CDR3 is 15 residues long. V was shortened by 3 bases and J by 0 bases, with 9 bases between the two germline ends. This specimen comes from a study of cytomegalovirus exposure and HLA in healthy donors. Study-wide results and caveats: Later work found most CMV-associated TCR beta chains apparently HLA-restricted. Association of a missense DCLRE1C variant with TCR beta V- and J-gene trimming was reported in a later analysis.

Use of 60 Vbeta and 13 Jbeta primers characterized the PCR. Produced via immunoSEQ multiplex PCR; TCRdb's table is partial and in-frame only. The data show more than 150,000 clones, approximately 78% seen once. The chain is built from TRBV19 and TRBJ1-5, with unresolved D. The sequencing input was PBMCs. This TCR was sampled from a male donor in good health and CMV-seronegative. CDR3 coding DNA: TGTGCCAGTAGTATGCGGGAGTTTAGCAATCAGCCCCAGCATTTT. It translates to CASSMREFSNQPQHF.